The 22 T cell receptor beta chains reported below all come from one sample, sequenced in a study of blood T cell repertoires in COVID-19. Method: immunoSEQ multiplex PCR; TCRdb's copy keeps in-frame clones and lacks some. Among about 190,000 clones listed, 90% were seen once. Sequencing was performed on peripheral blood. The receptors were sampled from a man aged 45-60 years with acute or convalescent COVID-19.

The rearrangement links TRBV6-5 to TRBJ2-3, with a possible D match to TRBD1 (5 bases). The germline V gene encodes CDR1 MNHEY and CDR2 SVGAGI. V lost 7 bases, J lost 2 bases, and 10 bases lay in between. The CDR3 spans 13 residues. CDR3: CASKQAATDTQYF. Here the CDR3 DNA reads TGTGCCAGCAAACAGGCAGCCACAGATACGCAGTATTTT.

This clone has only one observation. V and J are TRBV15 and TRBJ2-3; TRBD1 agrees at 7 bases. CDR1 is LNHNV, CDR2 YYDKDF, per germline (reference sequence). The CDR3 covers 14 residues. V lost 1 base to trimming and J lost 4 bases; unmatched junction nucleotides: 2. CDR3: CATSRGQGADTQYF. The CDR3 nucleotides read TGTGCCACCAGCAGAGGACAGGGTGCAGATACGCAGTATTTT.

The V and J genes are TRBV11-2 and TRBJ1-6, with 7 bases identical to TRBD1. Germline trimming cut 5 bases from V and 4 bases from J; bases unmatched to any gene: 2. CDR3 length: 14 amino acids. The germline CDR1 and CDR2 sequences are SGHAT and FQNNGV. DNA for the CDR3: TGTGCCAGCAGCCAGGGACAGTATAATTCACCCCTCCACTTT. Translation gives CASSQGQYNSPLHF.

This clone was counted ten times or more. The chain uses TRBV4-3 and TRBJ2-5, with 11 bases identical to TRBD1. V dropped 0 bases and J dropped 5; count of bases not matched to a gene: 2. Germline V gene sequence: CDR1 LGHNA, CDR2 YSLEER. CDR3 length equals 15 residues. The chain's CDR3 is CASSQDGTGGETQYF. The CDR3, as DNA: TGCGCCAGCAGCCAAGATGGGACAGGGGGGGAGACCCAGTACTTC.

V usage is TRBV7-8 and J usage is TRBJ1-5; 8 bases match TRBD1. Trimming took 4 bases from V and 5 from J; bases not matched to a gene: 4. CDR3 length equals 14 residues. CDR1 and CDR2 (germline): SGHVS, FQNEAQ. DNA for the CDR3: TGTGCCAGCAGCTCGGGACAGGCCTATCAGCCCCAGCATTTT. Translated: CASSSGQAYQPQHF.

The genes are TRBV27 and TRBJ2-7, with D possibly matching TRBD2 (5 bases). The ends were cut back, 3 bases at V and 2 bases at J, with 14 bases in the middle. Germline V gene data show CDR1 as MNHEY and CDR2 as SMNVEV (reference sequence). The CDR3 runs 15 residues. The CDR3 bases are TGTGCCAGCAGTTTTGCCCCGGGGTTACCCTACGAGCAGTACTTC. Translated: CASSFAPGLPYEQYF.

Here the CDR3 reads CASRPTGVQPQHF. DNA for the CDR3: TGTGCCAGCAGGCCTACAGGGGTCCAGCCCCAGCATTTT. The chain carries TRBV2 and TRBJ1-5; 7 bases are shared with TRBD1. Germline V gene data show CDR1 as SNHLY and CDR2 as FYNNEI. This CDR3 comprises 13 residues. The junction had 6 bases not matched to a gene; V was cut back by 6 bases and J by 7 bases.

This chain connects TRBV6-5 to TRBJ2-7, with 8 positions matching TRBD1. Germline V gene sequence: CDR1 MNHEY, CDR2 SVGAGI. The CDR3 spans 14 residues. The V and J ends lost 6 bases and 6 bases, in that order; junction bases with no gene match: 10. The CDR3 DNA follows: TGTGCCAGCAGGAGGACAGGGATGAGCGGCGAGCAGTACGTC. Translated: CASRRTGMSGEQYV.

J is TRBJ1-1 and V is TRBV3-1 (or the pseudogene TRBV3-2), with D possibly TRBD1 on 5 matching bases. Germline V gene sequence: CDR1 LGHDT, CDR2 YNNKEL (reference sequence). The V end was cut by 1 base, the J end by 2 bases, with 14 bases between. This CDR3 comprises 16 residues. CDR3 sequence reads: CASSQVQALRNTEAFF. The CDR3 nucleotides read TGTGCCAGCAGCCAAGTACAGGCCCTGCGAAACACTGAAGCTTTCTTT.

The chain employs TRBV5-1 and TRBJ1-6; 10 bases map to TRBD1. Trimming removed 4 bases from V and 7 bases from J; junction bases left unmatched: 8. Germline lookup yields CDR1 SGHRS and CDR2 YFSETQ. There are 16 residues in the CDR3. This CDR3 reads CASSLGTGAVNSPLHF. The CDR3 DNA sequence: TGCGCCAGCAGCCTCGGGACAGGGGCTGTGAATTCACCCCTCCACTTT.

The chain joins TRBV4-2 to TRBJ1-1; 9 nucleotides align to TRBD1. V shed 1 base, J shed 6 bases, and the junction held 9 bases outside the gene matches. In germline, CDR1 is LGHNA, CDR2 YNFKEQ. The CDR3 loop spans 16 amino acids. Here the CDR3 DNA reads TGTGCCAGCAGCCAAGTCAACAGGGGGCTGAGTTCTGAAGCTTTCTTT. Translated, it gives CASSQVNRGLSSEAFF.

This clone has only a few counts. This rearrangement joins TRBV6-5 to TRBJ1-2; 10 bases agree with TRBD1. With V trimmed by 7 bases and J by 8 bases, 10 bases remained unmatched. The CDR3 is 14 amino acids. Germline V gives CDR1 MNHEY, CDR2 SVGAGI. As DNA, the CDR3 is TGTGCCAGCAAAGGAGACAGGGGGCTTAAAGGCTACACCTTC. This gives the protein CASKGDRGLKGYTF.

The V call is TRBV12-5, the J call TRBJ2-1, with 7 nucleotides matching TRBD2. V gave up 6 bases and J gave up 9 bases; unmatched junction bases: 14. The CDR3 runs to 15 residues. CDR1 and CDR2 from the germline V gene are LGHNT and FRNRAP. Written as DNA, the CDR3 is TGTGCTAGTGGATCCGTTGTCGCGGGAGTAGGTGAGCAGTTCTTC. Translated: CASGSVVAGVGEQFF.

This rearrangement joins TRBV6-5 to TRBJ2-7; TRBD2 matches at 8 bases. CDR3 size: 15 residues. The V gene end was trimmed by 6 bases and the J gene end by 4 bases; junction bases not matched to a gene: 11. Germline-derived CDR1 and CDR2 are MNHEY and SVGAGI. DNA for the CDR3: TGTGCCAGCAGCCACGCGACGGGGGGGCGGTACGAGCAGTACGTC. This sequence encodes CASSHATGGRYEQYV.

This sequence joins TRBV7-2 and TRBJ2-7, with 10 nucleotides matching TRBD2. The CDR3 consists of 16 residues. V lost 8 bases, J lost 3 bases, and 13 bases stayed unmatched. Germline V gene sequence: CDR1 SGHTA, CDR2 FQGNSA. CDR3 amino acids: CASSGTSVPGGYEQYF. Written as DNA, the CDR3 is TGTGCCAGCTCCGGGACTAGCGTCCCGGGGGGCTACGAGCAGTACTTC.

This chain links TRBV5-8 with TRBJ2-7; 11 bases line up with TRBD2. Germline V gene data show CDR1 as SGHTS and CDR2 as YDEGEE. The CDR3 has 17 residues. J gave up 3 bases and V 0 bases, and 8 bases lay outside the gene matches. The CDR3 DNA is TGTGCCAGCAGCTTGGGGCTAGCGGGGGGACGGAACTACGAGCAGTACTTC. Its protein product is CASSLGLAGGRNYEQYF.

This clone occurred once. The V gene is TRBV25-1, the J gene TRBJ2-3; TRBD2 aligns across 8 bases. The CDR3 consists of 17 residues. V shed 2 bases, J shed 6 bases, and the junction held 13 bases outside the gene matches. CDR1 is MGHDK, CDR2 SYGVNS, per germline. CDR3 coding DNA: TGTGCCAGCAGTGAAGAGAGGGTAGCGGGGTTTTCGGATACGCAGTATTTT. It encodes CASSEERVAGFSDTQYF.

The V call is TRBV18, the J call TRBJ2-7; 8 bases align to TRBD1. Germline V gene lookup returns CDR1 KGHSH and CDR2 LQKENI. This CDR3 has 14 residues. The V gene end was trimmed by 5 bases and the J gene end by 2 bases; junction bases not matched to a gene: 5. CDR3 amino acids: CASSTGGFTYEQYF. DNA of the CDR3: TGTGCCAGCTCAACAGGGGGTTTTACCTACGAGCAGTACTTC. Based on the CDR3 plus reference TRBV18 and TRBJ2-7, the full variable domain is NAGVMQNPRHLVRRRGQEARLRCSPMKGHSHVYWYRQLPEEGLKFMVYLQKENIIDESGMPKERFSAEFPKEGPSILRIQQVVRGDSAAYFCASSTGGFTYEQYFGPGTRLTVT.

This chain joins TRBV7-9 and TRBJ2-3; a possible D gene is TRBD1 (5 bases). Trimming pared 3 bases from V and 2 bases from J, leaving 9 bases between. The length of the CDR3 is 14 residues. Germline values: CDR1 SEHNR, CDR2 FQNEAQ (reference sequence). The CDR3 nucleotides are TGTGCCAGCAGCTTGGCCAGGGACACAGATACGCAGTATTTT. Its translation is CASSLARDTDTQYF.

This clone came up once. CDR3 nucleotide sequence: TGTGCAAGTGGAGGGTACCCTGGGGCGTCTCGTTCTGGAAACACCATATATTTT. Amino acid sequence: CASGGYPGASRSGNTIYF. V is TRBV12-2 and J is TRBJ1-3. TRBV12-2 is annotated as a pseudogene. CDR3 length: 18 amino acids.

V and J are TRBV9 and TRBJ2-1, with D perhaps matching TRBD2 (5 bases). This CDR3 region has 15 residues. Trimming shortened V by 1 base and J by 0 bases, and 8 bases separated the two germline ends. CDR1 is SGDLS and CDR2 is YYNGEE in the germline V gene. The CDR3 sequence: CASSVSADSYNEQFF. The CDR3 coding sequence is TGTGCCAGCAGCGTATCAGCGGACTCCTACAATGAGCAGTTCTTC.

CDR3 sequence (DNA): TGTGCCAGCAGCCAGGCGGGACGCTTCACTGAAGCTTTCTTT. Its protein product is CASSQAGRFTEAFF. V gene TRBV4-2 combines with J gene TRBJ1-1, with a weak D call TRBD1 (5 bases). Trimming stripped 3 bases from V and 4 bases from J, with 12 bases between. Germline CDR1 is LGHNA and CDR2 is YNFKEQ. The CDR3 has 14 amino acids.